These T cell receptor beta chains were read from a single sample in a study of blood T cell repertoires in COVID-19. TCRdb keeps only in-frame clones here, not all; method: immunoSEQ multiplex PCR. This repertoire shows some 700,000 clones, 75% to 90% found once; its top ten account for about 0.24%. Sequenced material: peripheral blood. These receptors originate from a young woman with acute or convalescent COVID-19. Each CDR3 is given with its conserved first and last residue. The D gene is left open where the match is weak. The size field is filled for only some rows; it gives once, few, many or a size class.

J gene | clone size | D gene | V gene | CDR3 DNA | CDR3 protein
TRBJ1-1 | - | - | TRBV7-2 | TGTGCCAGCAGCTTATTGGGCCAGAACACTGAAGCTTTCTTT | CASSLLGQNTEAFF
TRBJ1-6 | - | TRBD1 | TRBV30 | TGTGCCTGGAGTCCCCTCCGACAGGGCGAAAATTCACCCCTCCACTTT | CAWSPLRQGENSPLHF
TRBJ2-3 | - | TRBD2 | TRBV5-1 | TGCGCCACCGGACGGGGGGGCACAGATACGCAGTATTTT | CATGRGGTDTQYF
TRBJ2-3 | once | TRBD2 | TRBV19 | TGTGCCAGTAGTCCCCGAAGACTAGCGGGGAGCACAGATACGCAGTATTTT | CASSPRRLAGSTDTQYF
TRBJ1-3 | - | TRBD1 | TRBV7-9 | TGTGCCAGCAGCTTCTATCCGGGACAGTGGAAGGACACCATATATTTT | CASSFYPGQWKDTIYF
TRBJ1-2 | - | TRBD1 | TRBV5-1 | TGCGCCAGCAGCTTGGCACCGGGACAGGAGTATGGCTACACCTTC | CASSLAPGQEYGYTF
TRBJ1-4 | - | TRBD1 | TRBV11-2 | TGTGCCAGCAGCCCAGGGGGTACCCTGTGGAAAAAACTGTTTTTT | CASSPGGTLWKKLFF
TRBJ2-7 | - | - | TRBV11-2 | TGTGCCAGCAGCTTGCGCCTCTGGACAGAAACCGGTGAAAAGTACTTC | CASSLRLWTETGEKYF
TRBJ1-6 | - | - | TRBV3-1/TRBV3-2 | TGTGCCAGCAGCCCCAGGGTCGACGCGGAACCCCTCCACTTT | CASSPRVDAEPLHF
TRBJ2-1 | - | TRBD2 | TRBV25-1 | TGTGCCAGCAGTGAACCCCCACCCGGGACGCGGGAGGGGTTCTTC | CASSEPPPGTREGFF
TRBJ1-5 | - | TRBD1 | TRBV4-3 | TGCGCCAGCAGCCAAGACCCCGCAGGACAGGGAGAGAATCAGCCCCAGCATTTT | CASSQDPAGQGENQPQHF
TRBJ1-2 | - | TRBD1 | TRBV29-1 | TGCAGCGTGAGGGGACAGGGGGCTAACTATGGCTACACCTTC | CSVRGQGANYGYTF
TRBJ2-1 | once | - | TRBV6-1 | TGTGCCAGCAGTGAACTCAGGGGTGAGCAGTTCTTC | CASSELRGEQFF
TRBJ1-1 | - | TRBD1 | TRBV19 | TGTGCCATGACCGCGGACAGGGGGACTGAAGCTTTCTTT | CAMTADRGTEAFF
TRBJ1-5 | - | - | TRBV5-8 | TGTGCCAGCAGCTTGGCGCAGGGGTGGATGAGCAATCAGCCCCAGCATTTT | CASSLAQGWMSNQPQHF
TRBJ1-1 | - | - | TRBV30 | TGTGCCTCCGCGGGAGGAGTACGAGCTTTCTTT | CASAGGVRAFF
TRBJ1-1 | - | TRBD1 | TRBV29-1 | TGCAGCGTTGCAGGGGGCATTGGTGAAGCTTTCTTT | CSVAGGIGEAFF
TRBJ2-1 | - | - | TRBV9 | TGTGCCAGCAGCGTAGGGCGGTGGCGGCCCTCCTACAATGAGCAGTTCTTC | CASSVGRWRPSYNEQFF
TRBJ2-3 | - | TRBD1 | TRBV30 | TGTGCCTTGGGACAGACGAGCACAGATACGCAGTATTTT | CALGQTSTDTQYF
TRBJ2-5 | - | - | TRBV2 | TGTGCCAGCAGCGAAAGGGGGGGGGAGACCCAGTACTTC | CASSERGGETQYF
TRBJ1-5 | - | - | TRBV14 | TGTGCCAGCATCCCCATCGTCGTGGGCAGGAGCAATCAGCCCCAGCATTTT | CASIPIVVGRSNQPQHF
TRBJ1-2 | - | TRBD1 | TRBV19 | TGTGCCAGTAGTACCCGACAGGGAAACTATGGCTACACCTTC | CASSTRQGNYGYTF
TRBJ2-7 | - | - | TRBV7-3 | TGTGCCAGCAGCTTGGCTACCGAGGGTGACCTCCCCTACGAGCAGTACTTC | CASSLATEGDLPYEQYF
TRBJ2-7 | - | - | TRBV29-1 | TGCAGCGTTGGCTCAGGGCAGACTCGCGAGCAGTACTTC | CSVGSGQTREQYF
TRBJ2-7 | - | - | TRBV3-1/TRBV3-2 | TGTGCCAGCAGCCATGGCTCCCCCTACGAGCAGTACTTC | CASSHGSPYEQYF
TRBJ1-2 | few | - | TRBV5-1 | TGCGCCAGCGGGGGAGGAGTAAGTGGCTACACCTTC | CASGGGVSGYTF
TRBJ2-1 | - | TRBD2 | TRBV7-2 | TGTGCCAGCAGCTTTTTAGCGGGGACTTACAATGAGCAGTTCTTC | CASSFLAGTYNEQFF
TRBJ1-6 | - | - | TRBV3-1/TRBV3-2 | TGTGCCAGCAGCCAAGTTACGGGGAATTCACCCCTCCACTTT | CASSQVTGNSPLHF
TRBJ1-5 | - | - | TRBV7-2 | TGTGCCAGCAGCCCAGAATTCTTTAGCCGTCAGCCCCAGCATTTT | CASSPEFFSRQPQHF
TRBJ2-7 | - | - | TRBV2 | TGTGCCAGCAGAGAGGAATCCGCCACAACCGGCGAGCAGTACTTC | CASREESATTGEQYF